This section outlines one T cell receptor (beta chain) sequence together with its context. These data belong to a study of blood T cell repertoires in COVID-19. The overall study: The origin of the acute and convalescent COVID-19 samples was the United States, Italy and Spain. T cells, B-cell-depleted T cells, or PBMCs provided the cDNA or gDNA that served as material.

The J segment lost 0 bases and the V segment lost 2 bases, leaving 3 bases of the junction unmatched. This CDR3 has 15 amino acids. Germline lookup yields CDR1 MDHEN and CDR2 SYDVKM. Per the original methods: Amplification of reference gene primers provided the estimated nucleated cell counts. Profiling relied on immunoSEQ multiplex PCR, and the TCRdb table lists in-frame clones only, not all of them. Clone size and the V and J calls come from that table; the DNA yielded D and trimming. The sample has approximately 280,000 clones; almost 85% are singletons. The specimen sequenced was peripheral blood. This rearrangement joins TRBV28 to TRBJ1-1, with 7 bases matching TRBD1. The sequence was collected from a man aged 50 to 59 with active or convalescent COVID-19. This CDR3 is CASSLNRGMNTEAFF. DNA of the CDR3: TGTGCCAGCAGTTTAAACAGGGGAATGAACACTGAAGCTTTCTTT.